One TCR beta chain is described in this entry. Its antigen is still unknown. This entry comes from a study of PD-L1 blockade in urothelial cancer. Study-wide context: Male patients with bladder-origin urothelial cancer numbered about 90% of the roughly 29. The analyses of blood took place 3 weeks (second dose) and 6 weeks after treatment start. Study results and limitations: TCR clonality was measured in pretreatment peripheral blood. Clonality below the median predicted better survival.

CDR3 length: 14 amino acids. CDR1 SQVTM and CDR2 ANQGSEA come from the germline V gene. Trimming cost V 1 base and J 3 bases; bases outside gene matches: 6. Every PCR got spiked synthetic TCR analog templates. Profiling relied on immunoSEQ multiplex PCR, and the TCRdb table lists in-frame clones only, not all of them. The repertoire consists of 35,000 to 45,000 clones, with around 80% occurring once and the leading ten covering 3.5%. The receptor's source is a man between 70 and 80 years old with urothelial cancer. The rearrangement uses TRBV29-1 and TRBJ2-7; TRBD1 aligns across 7 bases. This sample comprised PBMCs, obtained around atezolizumab (anti-PD-L1) treatment. The CDR3 coding sequence is TGCAGCGTTGAAGTTGGGGACAGTTTCTACGAGCAGTACTTC. The encoded protein is CSVEVGDSFYEQYF.